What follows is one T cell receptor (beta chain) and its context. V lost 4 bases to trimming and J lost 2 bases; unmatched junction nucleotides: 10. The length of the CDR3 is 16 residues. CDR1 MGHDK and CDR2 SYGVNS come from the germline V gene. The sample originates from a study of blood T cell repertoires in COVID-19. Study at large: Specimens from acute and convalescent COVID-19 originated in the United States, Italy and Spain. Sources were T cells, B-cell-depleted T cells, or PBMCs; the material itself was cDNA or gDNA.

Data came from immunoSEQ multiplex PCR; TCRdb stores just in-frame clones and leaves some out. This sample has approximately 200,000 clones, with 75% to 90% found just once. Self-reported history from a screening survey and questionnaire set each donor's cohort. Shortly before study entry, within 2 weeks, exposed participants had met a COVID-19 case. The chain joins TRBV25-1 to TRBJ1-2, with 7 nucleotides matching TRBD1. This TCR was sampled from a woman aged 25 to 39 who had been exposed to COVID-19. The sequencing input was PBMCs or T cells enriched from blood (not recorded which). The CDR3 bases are TGTGCCAGCAGTGGCCCCTCGGGGACAGCCAACTATGGCTACACCTTC. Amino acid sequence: CASSGPSGTANYGYTF.